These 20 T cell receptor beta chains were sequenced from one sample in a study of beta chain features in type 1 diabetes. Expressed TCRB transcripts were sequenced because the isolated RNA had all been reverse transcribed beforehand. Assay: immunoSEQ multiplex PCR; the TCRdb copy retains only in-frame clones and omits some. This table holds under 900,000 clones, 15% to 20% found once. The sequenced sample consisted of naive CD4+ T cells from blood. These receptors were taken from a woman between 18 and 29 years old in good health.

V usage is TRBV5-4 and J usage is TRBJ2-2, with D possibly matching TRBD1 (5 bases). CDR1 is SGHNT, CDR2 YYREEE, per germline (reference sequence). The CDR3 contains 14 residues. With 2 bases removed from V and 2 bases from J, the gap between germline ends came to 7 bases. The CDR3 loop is CASSFQGNTGELFF. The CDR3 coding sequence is TGTGCCAGCAGCTTTCAGGGAAACACCGGGGAGCTGTTTTTT.

CDR3 bases: TGCGCCAGCAGCCAAGGAATTGGCAGGACGAACACTGAAGCTTTCTTT. As protein: CASSQGIGRTNTEAFF. The J gene is TRBJ1-1, the V gene TRBV4-1; no definite D call. Trimming took 1 base from V and 1 from J, leaving 13 bases between them. This CDR3 has 16 amino acids. The germline gives CDR1 MGHRA, CDR2 YSYEKL.

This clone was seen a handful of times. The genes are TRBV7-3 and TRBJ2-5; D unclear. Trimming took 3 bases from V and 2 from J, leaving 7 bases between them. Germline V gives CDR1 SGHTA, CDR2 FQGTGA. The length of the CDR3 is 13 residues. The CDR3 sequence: CASSFTAQETQYF. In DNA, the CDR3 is TGTGCCAGCAGCTTCACAGCGCAAGAGACCCAGTACTTC.

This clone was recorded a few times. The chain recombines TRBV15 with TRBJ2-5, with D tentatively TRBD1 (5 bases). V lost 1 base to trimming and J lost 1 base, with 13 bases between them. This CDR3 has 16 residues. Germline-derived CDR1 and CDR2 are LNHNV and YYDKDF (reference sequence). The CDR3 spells CATSRVQGQGQETQYF. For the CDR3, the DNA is TGTGCCACCAGCAGAGTCCAAGGTCAGGGCCAAGAGACCCAGTACTTC.

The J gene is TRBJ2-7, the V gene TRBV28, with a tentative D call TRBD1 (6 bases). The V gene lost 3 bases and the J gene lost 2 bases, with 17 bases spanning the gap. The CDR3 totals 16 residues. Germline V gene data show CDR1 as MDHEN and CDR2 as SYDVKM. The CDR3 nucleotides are TGTGCCAGCAGTTTTGCGGATCAGGGGACCCCCTACGAGCAGTACTTC. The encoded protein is CASSFADQGTPYEQYF.

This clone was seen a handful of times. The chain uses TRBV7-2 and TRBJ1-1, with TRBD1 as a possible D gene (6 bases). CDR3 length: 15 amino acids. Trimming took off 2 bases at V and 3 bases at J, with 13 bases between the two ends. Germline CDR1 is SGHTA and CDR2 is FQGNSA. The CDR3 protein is CASSLSRPGDTEAFF. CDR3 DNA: TGTGCCAGCAGCTTATCAAGACCAGGGGACACTGAAGCTTTCTTT.

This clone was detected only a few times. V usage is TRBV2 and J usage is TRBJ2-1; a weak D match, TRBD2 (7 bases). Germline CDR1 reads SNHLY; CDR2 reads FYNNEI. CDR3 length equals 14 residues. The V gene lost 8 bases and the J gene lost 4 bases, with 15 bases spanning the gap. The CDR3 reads CASPAGTGYNEQFF. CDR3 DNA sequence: TGTGCCAGCCCAGCGGGAACAGGGTACAATGAGCAGTTCTTC.

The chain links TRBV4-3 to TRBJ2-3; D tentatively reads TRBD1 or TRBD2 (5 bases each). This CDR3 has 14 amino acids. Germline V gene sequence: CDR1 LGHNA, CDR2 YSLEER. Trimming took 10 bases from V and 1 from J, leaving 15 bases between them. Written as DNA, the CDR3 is TGCGCCACCTCGAGGGGAGCGCGCACAGATACGCAGTATTTT. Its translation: CATSRGARTDTQYF.

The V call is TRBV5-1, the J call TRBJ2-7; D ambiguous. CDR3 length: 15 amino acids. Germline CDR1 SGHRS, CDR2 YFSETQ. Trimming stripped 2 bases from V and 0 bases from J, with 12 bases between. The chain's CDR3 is CASSFAATNSYEQYF. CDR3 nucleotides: TGCGCCAGCAGCTTCGCGGCCACCAACTCCTACGAGCAGTACTTC.

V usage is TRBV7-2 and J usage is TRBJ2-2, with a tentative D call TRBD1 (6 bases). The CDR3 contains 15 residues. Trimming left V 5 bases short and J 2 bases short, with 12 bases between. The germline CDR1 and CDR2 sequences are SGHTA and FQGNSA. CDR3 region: CASSTRGTNTGELFF. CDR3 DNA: TGTGCCAGCAGCACAAGGGGGACAAACACCGGGGAGCTGTTTTTT.

The CDR3 protein is CASRVRTGGGEQYF. The CDR3, as DNA: TGTGCCAGCAGGGTAAGGACAGGGGGCGGCGAGCAGTACTTC. This chain uses TRBV2 with TRBJ2-7; TRBD1 matches 11 bases. V was pared by 6 bases and J by 6 bases, with 7 bases of the junction left unmatched. From germline, CDR1 is SNHLY and CDR2 FYNNEI. The CDR3 consists of 14 residues.

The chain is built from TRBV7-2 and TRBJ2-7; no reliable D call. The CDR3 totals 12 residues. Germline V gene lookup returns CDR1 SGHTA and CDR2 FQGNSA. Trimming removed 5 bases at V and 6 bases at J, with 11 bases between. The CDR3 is CASSLGRLEQYF. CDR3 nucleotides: TGTGCCAGCAGCCTAGGCCGTCTCGAGCAGTACTTC.

CDR3 in amino acids: CASRQAGTTTDTQYF. The CDR3 DNA is TGTGCCAGCAGACAAGCCGGGACCACCACAGATACGCAGTATTTT. The V gene is TRBV28, the J gene TRBJ2-3; the D gene could be TRBD1 or TRBD2 (5 bases each). Germline-derived CDR1 and CDR2 are MDHEN and SYDVKM. The CDR3 consists of 15 residues. Between the trimmed V and J ends, which lost 6 bases and 2 bases, there was a span of 15 bases.

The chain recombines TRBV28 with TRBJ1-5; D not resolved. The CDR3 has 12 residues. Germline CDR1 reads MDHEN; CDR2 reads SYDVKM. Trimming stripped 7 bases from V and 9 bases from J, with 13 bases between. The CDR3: CASMASPRPQHF. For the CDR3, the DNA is TGTGCCAGCATGGCCAGTCCGAGGCCCCAGCATTTT.

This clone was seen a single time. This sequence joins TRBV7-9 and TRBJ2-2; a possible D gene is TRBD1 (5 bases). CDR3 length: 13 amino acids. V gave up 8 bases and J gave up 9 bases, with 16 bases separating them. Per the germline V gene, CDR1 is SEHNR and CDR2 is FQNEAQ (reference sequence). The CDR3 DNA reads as TGTGCCAGCGGCCAGGGATGGGGCCGGGAGCTGTTTTTT. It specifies CASGQGWGRELFF.

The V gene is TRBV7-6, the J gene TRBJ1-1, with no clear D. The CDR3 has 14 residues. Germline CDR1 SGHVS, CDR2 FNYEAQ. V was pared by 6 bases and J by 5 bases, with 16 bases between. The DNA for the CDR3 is TGTGCCAGCAGTCAGGCAGTCGAGACTACTGAAGCTTTCTTT. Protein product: CASSQAVETTEAFF.

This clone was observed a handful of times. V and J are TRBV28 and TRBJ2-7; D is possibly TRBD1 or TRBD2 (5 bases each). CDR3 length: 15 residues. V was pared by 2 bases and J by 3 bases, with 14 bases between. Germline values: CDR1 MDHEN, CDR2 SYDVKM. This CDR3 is CASSLRSGAHYEQYF. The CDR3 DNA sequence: TGTGCCAGCAGTTTAAGATCCGGGGCACACTACGAGCAGTACTTC.

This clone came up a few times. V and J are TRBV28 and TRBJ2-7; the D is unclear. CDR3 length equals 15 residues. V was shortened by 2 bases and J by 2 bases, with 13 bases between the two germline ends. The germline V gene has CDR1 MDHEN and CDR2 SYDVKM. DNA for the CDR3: TGTGCCAGCAGTTTAAATGGATTCCCCACCTACGAGCAGTACTTC. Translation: CASSLNGFPTYEQYF.

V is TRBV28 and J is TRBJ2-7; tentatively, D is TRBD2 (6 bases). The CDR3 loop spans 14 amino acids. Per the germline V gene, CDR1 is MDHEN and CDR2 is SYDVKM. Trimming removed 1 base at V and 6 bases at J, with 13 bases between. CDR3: CASSLFSSEAEQYF. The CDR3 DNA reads TGTGCCAGCAGTTTATTTTCTAGCGAGGCCGAGCAGTACTTC. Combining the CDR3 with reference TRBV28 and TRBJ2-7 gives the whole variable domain DVKVTQSSRYLVKRTGEKVFLECVQDMDHENMFWYRQDPGLGLRLIYFSYDVKMKEKGDIPEGYSVSREKKERFSLILESASTNQTSMYLCASSLFSSEAEQYFGPGTRLTVT.

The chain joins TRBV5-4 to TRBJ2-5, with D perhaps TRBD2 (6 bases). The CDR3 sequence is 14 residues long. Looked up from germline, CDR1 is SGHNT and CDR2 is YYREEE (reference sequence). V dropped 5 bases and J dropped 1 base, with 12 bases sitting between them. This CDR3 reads CASSKGRLQETQYF. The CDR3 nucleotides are TGTGCCAGCAGTAAGGGGAGGCTCCAAGAGACCCAGTACTTC.